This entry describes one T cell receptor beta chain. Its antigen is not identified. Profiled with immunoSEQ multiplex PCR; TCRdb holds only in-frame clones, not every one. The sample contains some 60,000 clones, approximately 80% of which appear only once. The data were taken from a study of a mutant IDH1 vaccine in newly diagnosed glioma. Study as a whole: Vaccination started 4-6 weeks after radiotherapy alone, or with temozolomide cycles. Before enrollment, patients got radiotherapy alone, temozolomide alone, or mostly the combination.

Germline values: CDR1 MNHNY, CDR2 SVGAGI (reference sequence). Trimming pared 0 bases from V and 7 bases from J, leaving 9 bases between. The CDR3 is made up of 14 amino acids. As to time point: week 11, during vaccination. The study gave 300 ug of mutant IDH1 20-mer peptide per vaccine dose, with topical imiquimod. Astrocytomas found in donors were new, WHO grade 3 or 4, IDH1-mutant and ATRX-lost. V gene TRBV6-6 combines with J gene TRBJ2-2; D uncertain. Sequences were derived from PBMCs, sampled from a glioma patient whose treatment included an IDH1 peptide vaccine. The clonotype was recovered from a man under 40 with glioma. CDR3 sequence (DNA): TGTGCCAGCAGTTACTCAATCGGGTTCGGGGAGCTGTTTTTT. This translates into CASSYSIGFGELFF.